The T cell receptor beta chain described here comes from a study of PD-1 blockade in classical Hodgkin lymphoma (dated by TCRdb to about 2020). Background on the whole study: Nivolumab dosing was 3 mg/kg intravenously every 2 weeks, continuing until either disease progression or unacceptable toxicity. To define a peripheral blood immune signature of response to PD-1 blockade in classical Hodgkin lymphoma, the study combined TCR beta sequencing with CyTOF.

Including the terminal cysteine and phenylalanine, the CDR3 comprises 16 residues. Solely the CDR3 DNA is kept, with 48 bases framed from the first base. CDR1 and CDR2 were assigned from the germline V gene as SGDLS and YYNGEE. Trimming accounts for 0 bases at V and 1 base at J, while the number of junction bases matched to no gene is 7. Overall study outcomes, separate from this receptor: Baseline TCR diversity was reported as lower in newly diagnosed patients than in healthy donors, and lower still in relapsed/refractory patients. The study was limited to a single clinical trial cohort, and causes of repertoire differences, possibly disease activity or prior therapy, remained undefined. Among trial patients, those achieving complete response had baseline diversity similar to that of newly diagnosed patients, while diversity was significantly lower in partial responders and progressors. Patients starting nivolumab less than 1 year after ASCT had lower diversity and were excluded from later analyses to avoid confounding by immune reconstitution. A significant rise by C4D1 was seen in CD4+ but not CD8+ TCR diversity (p=0.0027 vs p=0.16), with the rise being most apparent in complete responders (p=0.02).

This clone has just a few counts. Its antigen is not yet known. No quality values exist for individual bases; no much larger clone is one base distant. Genomic DNA was extracted with the Qiagen DNeasy kit from unsorted PBMCs and from negatively selected CD4+ and CD8+ fractions. TCR beta CDR3 regions were subjected to amplification by immunoSEQ multiplex PCR with primers that anneal to V and J segments. A synthetic immune receptor repertoire was used to minimize amplification bias, and remaining bias was computationally removed after sequencing. Per the source publication's procedure: Custom Python scripts were used to quantify repertoire diversity as the Shannon entropy index. Unsorted, CD4+ and CD8+ repertoires were analyzed separately, except for combined analyses in which CD4+ and CD8+ sequences were merged in silico. Clonal expansion was defined as at least a 2-fold frequency increase after treatment relative to C1D1, with a pseudocount of 0.5 for undetected baseline clones. Clones with 0 or 1 copy at C1D1 were classified as singleton clones, and clones with 2 or more copies were classified as non-singleton clones. By matching protein sequences in sorted samples from the same patient, clones expanded in unsorted samples were annotated as CD4+, CD8+ or unknown. Wilcoxon tests were applied to paired samples to test diversity changes from C1D1 to C4D1. The table was pulled from immuneACCESS by TCRdb, which kept in-frame rearrangements only. Such tables lose some clones; where checked, under half of the loss comes from unresolved V genes, and the rest has no known cause. The V and J calls and clone size are taken from that table; D and trimming were inferred from the DNA. Counted in this sample were over 80,000 clones; around 80% of them appeared once. Less than 10% of the sample rests with the top ten.

The time point label on this specimen signifies: cycle 4 day 1 (C4D1), after five to seven weeks of nivolumab. All trial patients had relapsed after autologous stem cell transplantation, with cohorts A, B and C differing in prior brentuximab vedotin exposure. A total of fewer than 70 patients with relapsed/refractory classical Hodgkin lymphoma made up the trial cohort, and each patient's best overall response was complete response, partial response or progressive disease. Trial patients were treated with single-agent nivolumab in the multi-cohort phase II CheckMate 205 trial. An independent review committee assessed best overall response by applying the 2007 International Working Group response criteria. PBMCs from the trial were collected at three points: immediately before nivolumab initiation (C1D1), and during therapy at cycle 2 day 1 and cycle 4 day 1. Peripheral blood was collected in 8 mL Vacutainer Cell Preparation Tubes, from which PBMCs were isolated by centrifugation and then cryopreserved.

The TCR comes from a human donor with classical Hodgkin lymphoma. Recombination connected TRBV9 to TRBJ2-7, with 7 bases aligning to TRBD1. Source: peripheral blood mononuclear cells (PBMCs), taken before the fourth cycle of nivolumab. CDR3 protein: CASSVDPDRFSYEQYF. The nucleotide sequence is given as TGTGCCAGCAGCGTAGACCCGGACAGGTTTTCCTACGAGCAGTACTTC.